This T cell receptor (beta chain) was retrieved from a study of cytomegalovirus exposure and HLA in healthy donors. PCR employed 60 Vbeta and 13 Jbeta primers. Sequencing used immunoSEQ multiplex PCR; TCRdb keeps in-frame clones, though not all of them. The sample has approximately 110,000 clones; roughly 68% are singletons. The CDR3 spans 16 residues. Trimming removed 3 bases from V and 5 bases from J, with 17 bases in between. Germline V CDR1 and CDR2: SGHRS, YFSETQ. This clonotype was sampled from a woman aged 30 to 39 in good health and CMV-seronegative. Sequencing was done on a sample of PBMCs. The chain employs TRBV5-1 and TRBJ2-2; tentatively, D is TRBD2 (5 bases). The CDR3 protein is CASSWGDTGRTGELFF. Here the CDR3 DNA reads TGCGCCAGCAGCTGGGGAGACACCGGTCGTACCGGGGAGCTGTTTTTT.